The clone carrying this T cell receptor (beta chain) has more than one count but fewer than ten. The antigen remains undetermined. This specimen comes from a study of identical twins. Overall study findings and caveats: Zero-insertion findings could be partly confounded by invariant cells (MAIT and iNKT cells). For out-of-frame beta sequences, excess twin sharing was weaker.

TCRdb processed the 5' RACE reads anew with MiXCR; each CDR3 protein has one entry. The data hold approximately 500,000 distinct CDR3 sequences, with around 24% observed a single time. The CDR3 length is 15 residues. The germline V gene has CDR1 LGHDT and CDR2 YNNKEL (reference sequence). With 4 bases removed from V and 6 bases from J, the gap between germline ends came to 18 bases. A further study also used this sample, focusing on T cells expressing NK-cell markers. That work states: Several experiments employed an anti-gamma-delta TCR antibody to confine sorting to alpha-beta TCR T cells.

This clonotype was obtained from a woman aged 18-29 years in good health. V is TRBV3-1 and J is TRBJ1-1; D ambiguous. Sequences were obtained from CD4+ T cells sorted from blood. CDR3 nucleotide sequence: TGTGCCAGCAGCCCGTTAAACGGCAGGATCGCTGAAGCTTTCTTT. Residues: CASSPLNGRIAEAFF.